The rows below give T cell receptor beta chains drawn from one sample of a study of cytomegalovirus exposure and HLA in healthy donors. Sequenced by immunoSEQ multiplex PCR; TCRdb stores in-frame clones only, minus some. The sample consists of 150,000 to 200,000 clones, over 60% of them appearing once. The sequenced material came from PBMCs. These receptors were collected from a woman between 40 and 50 years old in good health and CMV-seronegative. Both conserved end residues are part of each CDR3. Each record gives: V gene, J gene, D gene, clone size, CDR3 DNA, CDR3 protein. A D gene is named only where the DNA matches it firmly. Part of the rows lack a size; the others show once, few, many or a class for expanded clones.

v_call: TRBV19; j_call: TRBJ2-3; d_call: TRBD2; clone_size: few; cdr3_nt: TGTGCCACCCGGGTTAGCGGGAGTGCAGATACGCAGTATTTT; cdr3_aa: CATRVSGSADTQYF
v_call: TRBV14; j_call: TRBJ2-5; d_call: -; clone_size: -; cdr3_nt: TGTGCCAGCAGCTTGGGGGCCTCGCCCCAAGAGACCCAGTACTTC; cdr3_aa: CASSLGASPQETQYF
v_call: TRBV9; j_call: TRBJ2-7; d_call: TRBD2; clone_size: -; cdr3_nt: TGTGCCAGCAGCGGAGCGGGAGTGGGGGAGCAGTACTTC; cdr3_aa: CASSGAGVGEQYF
v_call: TRBV11-3; j_call: TRBJ1-2; d_call: -; clone_size: -; cdr3_nt: TGTGCCAGCAGCACTTTGGGGGGTGGCTACACCTTC; cdr3_aa: CASSTLGGGYTF
v_call: TRBV18; j_call: TRBJ1-2; d_call: -; clone_size: -; cdr3_nt: TGTGCCAGCTCACCACGTGTAGGGCAGGGATACACCTTC; cdr3_aa: CASSPRVGQGYTF
v_call: TRBV7-9; j_call: TRBJ2-5; d_call: TRBD2; clone_size: once; cdr3_nt: TGTGCCAGCAGCGCGGGGGGGGCTAGCGGCCCCCAAGAGACCCAGTACTTC; cdr3_aa: CASSAGGASGPQETQYF
v_call: TRBV7-2; j_call: TRBJ2-2; d_call: -; clone_size: -; cdr3_nt: TGTGCCAGCAGCTTAGGGGCTCCGGGAAACGGGGAGCTGTTTTTT; cdr3_aa: CASSLGAPGNGELFF
v_call: TRBV14; j_call: TRBJ1-2; d_call: -; clone_size: -; cdr3_nt: TGTGCCAGCAGCCCGACAGCCGGCTACACCTTC; cdr3_aa: CASSPTAGYTF
v_call: TRBV2; j_call: TRBJ2-1; d_call: -; clone_size: once; cdr3_nt: TGTGCCAGCATTAGGGGCAATGAGCAGTTCTTC; cdr3_aa: CASIRGNEQFF
v_call: TRBV6-1; j_call: TRBJ1-5; d_call: -; clone_size: -; cdr3_nt: TGTGCCAGCAGTGAAACGCGATCCTTCAATCAGCCCCAGCATTTT; cdr3_aa: CASSETRSFNQPQHF
v_call: TRBV27; j_call: TRBJ1-2; d_call: TRBD1; clone_size: -; cdr3_nt: TGTGCCAGCAGTCCCTGGACAGGTGTCGACGGCTACACCTTC; cdr3_aa: CASSPWTGVDGYTF
v_call: TRBV5-4; j_call: TRBJ2-1; d_call: TRBD2; clone_size: few; cdr3_nt: TGTGCCAGCACCTCCGCCTGGACTAGCGGGAAGGATGAGCAGTTCTTC; cdr3_aa: CASTSAWTSGKDEQFF
v_call: TRBV6-5; j_call: TRBJ2-3; d_call: TRBD2; clone_size: -; cdr3_nt: TGTGCCAGCAGCCAACTAGCGGCCAGCACAGATACGCAGTATTTT; cdr3_aa: CASSQLAASTDTQYF
v_call: TRBV29-1; j_call: TRBJ2-5; d_call: -; clone_size: -; cdr3_nt: TGCAGCGTTAAACTAACAGGGCTTCGAGAGACCCAGTACTTC; cdr3_aa: CSVKLTGLRETQYF
v_call: TRBV10-3; j_call: TRBJ1-2; d_call: TRBD1; clone_size: -; cdr3_nt: TGTGCCATCAGTGCCAGGCGGGCGGGACAGAGCTATGGCTACACCTTC; cdr3_aa: CAISARRAGQSYGYTF
v_call: TRBV6-4; j_call: TRBJ1-2; d_call: TRBD1; clone_size: -; cdr3_nt: TGTGCCAGCAGCGTCCTACCGGGACAGCTCTATGGCTACACCTTC; cdr3_aa: CASSVLPGQLYGYTF
v_call: TRBV5-6; j_call: TRBJ1-5; d_call: -; clone_size: few; cdr3_nt: TGTGCCAGCAGCCTCAGTTCAGGGGTTCAGCCCCAGCATTTT; cdr3_aa: CASSLSSGVQPQHF
v_call: TRBV5-1; j_call: TRBJ2-1; d_call: TRBD2; clone_size: -; cdr3_nt: TGCGCCAGCAACCCAGCGGGAGGGGGCGGATCCTACAATGAGCAGTTCTTC; cdr3_aa: CASNPAGGGGSYNEQFF
v_call: TRBV18; j_call: TRBJ2-5; d_call: -; clone_size: -; cdr3_nt: TGTGCCAGCTCACCCACTAAGCTACAAGAGACCCAGTACTTC; cdr3_aa: CASSPTKLQETQYF
v_call: TRBV11-3; j_call: TRBJ1-1; d_call: TRBD1; clone_size: -; cdr3_nt: TGTGCCAGCAGCTTAGATCGGCAGGGGGCGATTGAAGCTTTCTTT; cdr3_aa: CASSLDRQGAIEAFF
v_call: TRBV6-1; j_call: TRBJ2-7; d_call: -; clone_size: -; cdr3_nt: TGTGCCAGCAGTCCACGGGGTTACGAGCAGTACTTC; cdr3_aa: CASSPRGYEQYF
v_call: TRBV7-9; j_call: TRBJ1-1; d_call: -; clone_size: -; cdr3_nt: TGTGCCAGCAGCCAAGCGTGGTCTGAAGCTTTCTTT; cdr3_aa: CASSQAWSEAFF
v_call: TRBV7-2; j_call: TRBJ2-1; d_call: -; clone_size: -; cdr3_nt: TGTGCCAGCAGCTTCAGGCAGAGCTCCTACAATGAGCAGTTCTTC; cdr3_aa: CASSFRQSSYNEQFF
v_call: TRBV7-3; j_call: TRBJ1-2; d_call: -; clone_size: -; cdr3_nt: TGTGCCAGCAGCCAGACCGGAATACATCAGGGTGGCTACACCTTC; cdr3_aa: CASSQTGIHQGGYTF
v_call: TRBV19; j_call: TRBJ1-2; d_call: TRBD1; clone_size: -; cdr3_nt: TGTGCCAGTAGTAATCAGGGGGCGCGGGACTATGGCTACACCTTC; cdr3_aa: CASSNQGARDYGYTF
v_call: TRBV7-3; j_call: TRBJ2-1; d_call: TRBD2; clone_size: -; cdr3_nt: TGTGCCAGCAGCGCACAGGGACTAGCGGGAGTGGGGCAGGGCTACAATGAGCAGTTCTTC; cdr3_aa: CASSAQGLAGVGQGYNEQFF
v_call: TRBV7-3; j_call: TRBJ2-5; d_call: TRBD2; clone_size: -; cdr3_nt: TGTGCCAGCAGCTTAGGCGGGAGGGAACAAGAGACCCAGTACTTC; cdr3_aa: CASSLGGREQETQYF
v_call: TRBV4-1; j_call: TRBJ1-1; d_call: -; clone_size: -; cdr3_nt: TGCGCCAGCAGCCAAGCAGGGATGGACACTGAAGCTTTCTTT; cdr3_aa: CASSQAGMDTEAFF